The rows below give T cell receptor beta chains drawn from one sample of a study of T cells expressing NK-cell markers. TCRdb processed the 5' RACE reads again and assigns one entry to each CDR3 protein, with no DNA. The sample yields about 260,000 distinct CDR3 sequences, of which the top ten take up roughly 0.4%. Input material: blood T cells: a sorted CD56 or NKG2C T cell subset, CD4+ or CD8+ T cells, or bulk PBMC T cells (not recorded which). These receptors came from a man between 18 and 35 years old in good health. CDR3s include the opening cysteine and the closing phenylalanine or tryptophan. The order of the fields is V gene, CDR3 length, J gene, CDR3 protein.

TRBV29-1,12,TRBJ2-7,CSVRTGSYEQYF
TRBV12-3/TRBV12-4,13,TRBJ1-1,CASSGGVPVEAFF
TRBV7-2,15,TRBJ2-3,CASSLDKGRADTQYF
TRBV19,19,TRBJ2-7,CASSIDHFVRPGVSYEQYF
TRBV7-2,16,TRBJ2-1,CASSLDSTSGYNEQFF
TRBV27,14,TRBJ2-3,CASSLEGLTDTQYF
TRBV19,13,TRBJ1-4,CASSPALGEKLFF
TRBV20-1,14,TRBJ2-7,CSAPGTGNSYEQYF
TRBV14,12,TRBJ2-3,CASSHIQDTQYF
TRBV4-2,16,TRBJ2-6,CASSQDGSSGANVLTF
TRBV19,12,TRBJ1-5,CASSTGNQPQHF
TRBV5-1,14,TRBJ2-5,CASSVGLQGETQYF
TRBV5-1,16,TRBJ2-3,CASSLGAGTPTDTQYF
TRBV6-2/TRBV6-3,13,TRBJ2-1,CASSPMDGNQRFF
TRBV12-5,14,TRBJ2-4,CASAAGQFEGIQYF
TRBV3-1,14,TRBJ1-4,CASSPGGLSEKLFF
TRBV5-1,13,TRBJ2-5,CASSYRIQETQYF
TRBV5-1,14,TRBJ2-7,CASSLSGAVYEQYF
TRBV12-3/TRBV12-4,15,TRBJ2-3,CASSPEGLAGDTQYF
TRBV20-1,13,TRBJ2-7,CSAIRERDNEQYF
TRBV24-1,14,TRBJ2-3,CATSDVENTDTQYF
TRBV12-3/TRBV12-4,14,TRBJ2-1,CASSQGGSSSGQFF
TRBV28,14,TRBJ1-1,CASRVGGESTEAFF
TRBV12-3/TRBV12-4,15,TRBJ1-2,CASRHRDGPHYGYTF
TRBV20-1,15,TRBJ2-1,CSARGSDRSYNEQFF
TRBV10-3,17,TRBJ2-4,CAISAFGTGVAKNIQYF
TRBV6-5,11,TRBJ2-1,CASGSGWEQFF
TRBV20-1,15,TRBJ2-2,CSASSQGAQTGELFF
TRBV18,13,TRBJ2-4,CASSPKVVYIQYF
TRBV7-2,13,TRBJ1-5,CASSLTRNQPQHF
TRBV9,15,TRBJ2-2,CASSVSGVNTGELFF
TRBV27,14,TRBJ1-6,CASTGTAKNSPLHF
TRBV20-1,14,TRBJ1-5,CSARAGRADQPQHF
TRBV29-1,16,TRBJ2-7,CSVDPNPGQISYEQYF
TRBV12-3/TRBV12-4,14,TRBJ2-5,CASSFFSGIETQYF
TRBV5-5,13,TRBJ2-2,CASSIGTQEELFF
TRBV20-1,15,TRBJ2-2,CSASSGQKRTGELFF
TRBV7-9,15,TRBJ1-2,CASSLALVAVGGYTF
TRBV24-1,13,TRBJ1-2,CATSGGDPYGYTF
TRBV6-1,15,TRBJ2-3,CASSGQGAIPDTQYF
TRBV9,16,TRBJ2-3,CASSVTSGKDTDTQYF
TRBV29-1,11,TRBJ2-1,CSVPGVAEQFF
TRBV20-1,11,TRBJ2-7,CSSAYSYEQYF
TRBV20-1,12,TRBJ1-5,CSANVEHQPQHF
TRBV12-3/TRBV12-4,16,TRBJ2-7,CASSPRTDPPDVKQYF
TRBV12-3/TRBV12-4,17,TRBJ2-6,CASSNWGRRTGANVLTF
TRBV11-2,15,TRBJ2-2,CASSFGSVNTGELFF